The 16 T cell receptor beta chains below were found in one sample sequenced in a study of CD8+ T cells in alopecia areata. Treatment noted: oral pan-JAK inhibitor, 5-10 mg twice daily. It was cDNA, reverse transcribed from extracted RNA, that served as the sequencing template. TCRdb keeps only in-frame clones here, not all; method: immunoSEQ multiplex PCR. Of about 270,000 clones listed, over 45% were seen once; the top ten hold about 0.89%. Sequences were derived from CD4+ T cells sorted from blood, sampled around week 53, from a patient treated with tofacitinib. These receptors all stem from a human donor with alopecia areata.

This chain links TRBV7-6 with TRBJ1-6; the match to TRBD1 covers 7 bases. The junction had 7 bases not matched to a gene; V was cut back by 5 bases and J by 6 bases. This CDR3 region has 15 residues. Germline CDR1 is SGHVS and CDR2 is FNYEAQ. This CDR3 is CASSPTGTPNSPLHF. In nucleotides, the CDR3 is TGTGCCAGCAGCCCGACAGGGACTCCTAATTCACCCCTCCACTTT.

The rearrangement joins TRBV5-6 to TRBJ1-2; TRBD1 aligns across 9 bases. Germline V gives CDR1 SGHDT, CDR2 YYEEEE. This CDR3 has 14 residues. Losses at the gene ends were 5 bases for V and 5 bases for J; bases not matched to a gene: 7. In DNA form, the CDR3 reads TGTGCCAGCAGAAGGACAGGGGAGAGATATGGCTACACCTTC. Protein product: CASRRTGERYGYTF. Variable domain in full (rest from reference TRBV5-6 and TRBJ1-2): DAGVTQSPTHLIKTRGQQVTLRCSPKSGHDTVSWYQQALGQGPQFIFQYYEEEERQRGNFPDRFSGHQFPNYSSELNVNALLLGDSALYLCASRRTGERYGYTFGSGTRLTVV.

V is TRBV30 and J is TRBJ1-6; 8 bases line up with TRBD1. CDR3 length: 14 residues. Trimming at V came to 1 base and at J to 6 bases, leaving 2 bases not matched to a gene. Per germline, CDR1 GTSNPN and CDR2 SVGIG (reference sequence). The CDR3 loop reads CAWSEGTGNSPLHF. As DNA, the CDR3 is TGTGCCTGGAGTGAGGGGACAGGTAATTCACCCCTCCACTTT.

The V gene is TRBV5-1, the J gene TRBJ2-5; 10 bases fit TRBD1. The J call may be incorrect, as the DNA end agrees better with TRBJ2-7. This CDR3 comprises 15 residues. Germline CDR1 SGHRS, CDR2 YFSETQ. The CDR3 DNA follows: TGCGCCAGCAGCTCGGACAGGGGGAGCTCCTACGAGCAGTACTTC. Protein sequence: CASSSDRGSSYEQYF.

In its sample, this clone was seen a few times. This chain uses TRBV7-2 with TRBJ2-5; D might be TRBD1 or TRBD2, each matching 7 bases. This CDR3 is 14 amino acids long. Deletions cut 2 bases from V and 5 bases from J, with 12 bases between. The germline V gene has CDR1 SGHTA and CDR2 FQGNSA. The CDR3 DNA reads TGTGCCAGCAGCTTAAACAGGGGAGGGGAGACCCAGTACTTC. This encodes CASSLNRGGETQYF. Full variable domain (missing parts from reference TRBV7-2 and TRBJ2-5): GAGVSQSPSNKVTEKGKDVELRCDPISGHTALYWYRQSLGQGLEFLIYFQGNSAPDKSGLPSDRFSAERTGGSVSTLTIQRTQQEDSAVYLCASSLNRGGETQYFGPGTRLLVL.

The chain links TRBV6-5 to TRBJ2-3; possible D gene TRBD1, 6 bases. This CDR3 has 13 residues. Germline V gives CDR1 MNHEY, CDR2 SVGAGI. Trimming took off 6 bases at V and 6 bases at J, with 13 bases between the two ends. The CDR3 protein is CASRRQGYDTQYF. DNA of the CDR3: TGTGCCAGCAGGCGGCAGGGGTACGATACGCAGTATTTT.

This clone was observed a handful of times. V is TRBV18 and J is TRBJ2-7; possible D gene TRBD1, 5 bases. This CDR3 spans 14 amino acids. V dropped 6 bases and J dropped 5 bases, with 17 bases sitting between them. Germline V lookup: CDR1 KGHSH, CDR2 LQKENI. CDR3 bases: TGTGCCAGCTCCACGGACACCGCCGGCGACGAGCAGTACTTC. This encodes CASSTDTAGDEQYF.

Turning to this clone: Mismatch with germline at one junction end may stem from a read error. The V gene is TRBV7-7, the J gene TRBJ2-3; a weak D match, TRBD2 (7 bases). The CDR3 has 16 amino acids. Germline CDR1 reads SSHAT; CDR2 reads FNYEAQ (reference sequence). CDR3 loop: CASSLGGRGAADTQYF. The CDR3 nucleotides read TGTGCTAGCAGCTTAGGAGGTCGGGGGGCTGCAGATACGCAGTATTTT. Using reference TRBV7-7 and TRBJ2-3 for the parts outside the CDR3, the full variable domain is GAGVSQSPRYKVTKRGQDVTLRCDPISSHATLYWYQQALGQGPEFLTYFNYEAQPDKSGLPSDRFSAERPEGSISTLTIQRTEQRDSAMYRCASSLGGRGAADTQYFGPGTRLTVL.

The chain couples TRBV5-1 to TRBJ1-5; D might be TRBD1 (5 bases). The germline V gene has CDR1 SGHRS and CDR2 YFSETQ. The CDR3 has 15 residues. Between the trimmed V and J ends, which lost 0 bases and 6 bases, there was a span of 13 bases. The CDR3 spells CASSLEPGGGQPQHF. The CDR3 DNA follows: TGCGCCAGCAGCTTGGAACCAGGTGGGGGTCAGCCCCAGCATTTT.

This chain links TRBV7-8 with TRBJ1-1; D gene ambiguous. CDR3 length equals 11 residues. Germline CDR1 reads SGHVS; CDR2 reads FQNEAQ. The ends were cut back, 1 base at V and 8 bases at J, with 5 bases in the middle. The CDR3 coding sequence is TGTGCCAGCAGCTTAGGGCGGGAAGCTTTCTTT. This gives the protein CASSLGREAFF.

This clone was recorded only once. CDR3 sequence: CAWAPVGQHGYTF. In DNA form, the CDR3 reads TGTGCCTGGGCCCCAGTGGGGCAGCATGGCTACACCTTC. V is TRBV30 and J is TRBJ1-2; tentative D call: TRBD1 (5 bases). The germline V and J ends were trimmed by 5 bases and 6 bases, with 16 bases remaining between them. Germline-derived CDR1 and CDR2 are GTSNPN and SVGIG (reference sequence). This CDR3 has 13 residues.

A few counts support this clone. The gene calls are TRBV2 and TRBJ1-2; D remains ambiguous. Germline lookup yields CDR1 SNHLY and CDR2 FYNNEI. The V and J ends lost 6 bases and 1 base respectively, with 6 bases between them. The CDR3 has 12 residues. The CDR3 loop reads CASRSDNYGYTF. The CDR3 DNA reads as TGTGCCAGCAGGTCAGATAACTATGGCTACACCTTC.

The J gene is TRBJ1-1, the V gene TRBV25-1; D is possibly TRBD1 (5 bases). Trimming took 2 bases from V and 1 from J, leaving 8 bases between them. The CDR3 is made up of 14 amino acids. CDR1 and CDR2 (germline): MGHDK, SYGVNS. The CDR3: CASSEHTGNTEAFF. As DNA, the CDR3 is TGTGCCAGCAGTGAACACACAGGGAACACTGAAGCTTTCTTT. Variable domain in full (rest from reference TRBV25-1 and TRBJ1-1): EADIYQTPRYLVIGTGKKITLECSQTMGHDKMYWYQQDPGMELHLIHYSYGVNSTEKGDLSSESTVSRIRTEHFPLTLESARPSHTSQYLCASSEHTGNTEAFFGQGTRLTVV.

This clone has a handful of counts. The V gene is TRBV9, the J gene TRBJ2-1; the match to TRBD1 covers 10 bases. The length of the CDR3 is 15 residues. Germline V gene sequence: CDR1 SGDLS, CDR2 YYNGEE. V lost 1 base to trimming and J lost 5 bases; unmatched junction nucleotides: 3. CDR3 loop: CASSVFDRGHNEQFF. CDR3 nucleotides: TGTGCCAGCAGCGTATTTGACAGGGGGCACAATGAGCAGTTCTTC.

The chain has TRBV12-5 and TRBJ1-2; TRBD1 agrees at 7 bases. The CDR3 covers 20 residues. CDR1 is LGHNT, CDR2 FRNRAP, per germline. Losses at the gene ends were 4 bases for V and 8 bases for J; bases not matched to a gene: 28. The CDR3 protein is CASGSALSGTEARVPTGYTF. In DNA form, the CDR3 reads TGTGCTAGTGGTTCAGCCCTTTCCGGGACAGAGGCCCGGGTCCCCACGGGCTACACCTTC. Filled out from reference TRBV12-5 and TRBJ1-2, the complete variable domain reads DARVTQTPRHKVTEMGQEVTMRCQPILGHNTVFWYRQTMMQGLELLAYFRNRAPLDDSGMPKDRFSAEMPDATLATLKIQPSEPRDSAVYFCASGSALSGTEARVPTGYTFGSGTRLTVV.

This clone was picked up a small number of times. This chain joins TRBV10-3 and TRBJ1-5, with D possibly TRBD1 on 5 matching bases. In germline, CDR1 is ENHRY, CDR2 SYGVKD. CDR3 size: 14 residues. Trimming cost V 3 bases and J 4 bases, with 10 bases left between them. CDR3 sequence: CAISELDTNQPQHF. CDR3 DNA: TGTGCCATCAGTGAACTGGACACAAATCAGCCCCAGCATTTT.